A single sample gave rise to the 15 T cell receptor beta chains below, sequenced in a study of post-analysis software for immune sequencing data. Study-wide results and caveats: The five TRBV segments detected at higher frequency in patients than in controls included TRBV5-6, TRBV5-1 and TRBV20-1.

For these TCRs, the target antigens are not known. Included in the TCR beta cDNA libraries were unique molecular identifiers. TCRdb re-analysed the PCR reads in MiXCR, keeping a single row per CDR3 protein. Here the sample spans about 570,000 distinct CDR3 sequences, 34% being singletons. The sample consisted of blood. The receptors shown here come from a girl aged 2 to 17 with multiple sclerosis.

This clonotype occurred many times. The V gene is TRBV29-1, the J gene TRBJ2-7, with 10 bases fitting TRBD1. This CDR3 region has 14 residues. V gave up 4 bases and J gave up 6 bases; unmatched junction bases: 9. Germline V gives CDR1 SQVTM, CDR2 ANQGSEA. CDR3 nucleotides: TGCAGCGTTGGGACAGGGGGTACGTTAAGCGAGCAGTACTTC. Translation: CSVGTGGTLSEQYF.

The table lists this clonotype with a few counts. This chain links TRBV6-5 with TRBJ2-3; unclear D gene. Trimming shortened V by 4 bases and J by 11 bases, and 10 bases separated the two germline ends. The germline V gene has CDR1 MNHEY and CDR2 SVGAGI. The CDR3 extends over 11 amino acids. This CDR3 reads CASSFGPLQYF. CDR3 nucleotides: TGTGCCAGCAGTTTCGGGCCCCTGCAGTATTTT.

The chain uses TRBV20-1 and TRBJ1-2, with TRBD1 as a possible D gene (6 bases). In germline, CDR1 is DFQATT, CDR2 SNEGSKA (reference sequence). Deletions cut 3 bases from V and 0 bases from J, with 14 bases between. The CDR3 is made up of 15 amino acids. The CDR3 sequence is CSARGEGGTNYGYTF. CDR3 in DNA: TGCAGTGCTAGGGGGGAAGGGGGAACTAACTATGGCTACACCTTC.

This chain links TRBV11-2 with TRBJ2-1, with D possibly being TRBD2 (6 bases). The germline V and J ends were trimmed by 0 bases and 5 bases, with 11 bases remaining between them. Germline V gene sequence: CDR1 SGHAT, CDR2 FQNNGV. The CDR3 is 15 amino acids. CDR3 residues: CASSLDGTQDNEQFF. In DNA form, the CDR3 reads TGTGCCAGCAGCTTAGACGGGACTCAAGACAATGAGCAGTTCTTC.

This chain uses TRBV12-3 or TRBV12-4 with TRBJ2-2; 7 bases agree with TRBD2. Losses at the gene ends were 6 bases for V and 4 bases for J; bases not matched to a gene: 11. The length of the CDR3 is 16 residues. The CDR3 coding sequence is TGTGCCAGCAGCCGAGCGGGGCCCCCCAGCACCGGGGAGCTGTTTTTT. Translated, it gives CASSRAGPPSTGELFF.

Worth noting for this clonotype: Because it lacks the conserved phenylalanine or tryptophan at the end, this CDR3 is likely a read error. The chain joins TRBV10-3 to TRBJ2-3; 9 positions agree with TRBD1. The V segment lost 6 bases and the J segment 6 bases; nucleotides outside the gene matches: 4. The germline CDR1 and CDR2 sequences are ENHRY and SYGVKD. The CDR3 spans 13 residues. CDR3 loop: CAIRGQGRDTQYV. CDR3 bases: TGTGCCATCAGGGGACAGGGCAGGGATACGCAGTATGTT.

This clonotype was observed a handful of times. This rearrangement joins TRBV27 to TRBJ2-7, with D possibly matching TRBD1 (5 bases). From germline, CDR1 is MNHEY and CDR2 SMNVEV (reference sequence). The V and J ends lost 4 bases and 4 bases respectively, with 20 bases between them. The CDR3 consists of 16 residues. Written as DNA, the CDR3 is TGTGCCAGCAGTTCCCTGGGGCAGGGCGGTTGGTACGAGCAGTACTTC. Translation: CASSSLGQGGWYEQYF.

This clonotype showed up many times. This rearrangement joins TRBV12-3 or TRBV12-4 to TRBJ2-1; 9 bases align to TRBD2. The CDR3 extends over 15 amino acids. J was trimmed by 8 bases and V by 6 bases; bases with no gene match: 11. The CDR3 here is CASRSGGGAGYEQFF. The CDR3 region has the DNA TGTGCCAGCAGGTCCGGCGGGGGGGCCGGCTATGAGCAGTTCTTC.

The genes are TRBV3-1 and TRBJ1-2; D is possibly TRBD1 (5 bases). The CDR3 has 13 residues. V lost 0 bases, J lost 8 bases, and 10 bases lay in between. Germline V CDR1 and CDR2: LGHDT, YNNKEL (reference sequence). The CDR3 sequence is CASSQDGRGGYTF. The CDR3 DNA reads as TGTGCCAGCAGCCAAGATGGAAGGGGAGGCTACACCTTC.

Note on this clonotype: A read error may account for a junction end that differs from germline. The gene calls are TRBV27 and TRBJ2-1, with 9 bases fitting TRBD1. This CDR3 has 16 residues. Germline CDR1 reads MNHEY; CDR2 reads SMNVEV (reference sequence). CDR3 sequence: CAGSSLGQGPYNEQFF. CDR3 coding DNA: TGTGCCGGCAGTTCCCTAGGACAGGGGCCTTACAATGAGCAGTTCTTC.

The V call is TRBV3-1, the J call TRBJ1-2; the D gene is possibly TRBD1 (5 bases). Germline-derived CDR1 and CDR2 are LGHDT and YNNKEL (reference sequence). The V gene lost 4 bases and the J gene lost 4 bases, with 13 bases spanning the gap. The CDR3 is 14 amino acids. CDR3: CASSPVGGSYGYTF. As DNA, the CDR3 is TGTGCCAGCAGCCCAGTGGGGGGGTCCTATGGCTACACCTTC.

This clonotype was found a few times. The chain has TRBV29-1 and TRBJ2-7, with TRBD1 matching 10 bases. The CDR3 runs 14 residues. Losses at the gene ends were 6 bases for V and 4 bases for J; bases not matched to a gene: 9. The germline V gene encodes CDR1 SQVTM and CDR2 ANQGSEA. The CDR3, as DNA: TGCAGCGTCTCCAAGGGGGGACAGGGGTACGAGCAGTACTTC. Translating it yields CSVSKGGQGYEQYF.

The chain is built from TRBV18 and TRBJ2-1, with D hard to call. CDR1 and CDR2 from the germline V gene are KGHSH and LQKENI. V gave up 3 bases and J gave up 5 bases, with 8 bases separating them. This CDR3 is 13 amino acids long. CDR3 nucleotide sequence: TGTGCCAGCTCACCGGCAGTCCACAATGAGCAGTTCTTC. This translates into CASSPAVHNEQFF.

The rearrangement links TRBV3-1 to TRBJ2-5, with TRBD2 matching 11 bases. V shed 4 bases, J shed 0 bases, and the junction held 10 bases outside the gene matches. CDR3 length: 18 amino acids. CDR1 is LGHDT and CDR2 is YNNKEL in the germline V gene (reference sequence). The CDR3 DNA follows: TGTGCCAGCAGCCCGTCACTGGGACTAGCGGATTACCAAGAGACCCAGTACTTC. This encodes CASSPSLGLADYQETQYF.

This clonotype was observed a handful of times. The chain couples TRBV12-3 or TRBV12-4 to TRBJ1-5; 7 nucleotides align to TRBD1. V lost 4 bases and J lost 4; bases outside the gene matches: 1. The CDR3 consists of 13 residues. CDR3 DNA sequence: TGTGCCAGCAGTTGGGACAGAAATCAGCCCCAGCATTTT. Its protein is CASSWDRNQPQHF.